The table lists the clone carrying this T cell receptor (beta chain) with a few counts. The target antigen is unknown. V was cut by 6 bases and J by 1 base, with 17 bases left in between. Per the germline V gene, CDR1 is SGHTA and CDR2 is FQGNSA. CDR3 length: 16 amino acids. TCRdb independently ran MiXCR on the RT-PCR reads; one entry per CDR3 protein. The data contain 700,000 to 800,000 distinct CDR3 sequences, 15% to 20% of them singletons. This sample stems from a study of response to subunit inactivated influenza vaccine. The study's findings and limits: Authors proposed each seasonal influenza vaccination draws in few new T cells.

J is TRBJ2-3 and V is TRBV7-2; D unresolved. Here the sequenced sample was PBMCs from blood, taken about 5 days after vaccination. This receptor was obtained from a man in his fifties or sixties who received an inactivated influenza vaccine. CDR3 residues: CASSLDRAEGTDTQYF. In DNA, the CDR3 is TGTGCCAGCAGTCTAGATAGGGCAGAAGGCACAGATACGCAGTATTTT.